Following are 24 T cell receptor beta chains from one sample sequenced in a study of T-cell reconstitution after alpha-beta-depleted transplantation in children. TCRbeta library construction was performed incorporating unique molecular identifiers. TCRdb reprocessed the PCR reads via MiXCR and lists one record per CDR3 protein. The repertoire holds a few hundred thousand distinct CDR3 sequences, with 13% as singletons. The specimen comprised PBMCs, mostly from graft donor cells, sampled 360 days after TCRalphabeta/CD19-depleted stem cell transplant. Receptor source: a male patient between 5 and 17 years old who had a stem cell transplant for acute myeloid leukemia, so the T cells may come from the graft donor.

This clonotype has more than one count but fewer than ten. The V and J genes are TRBV28 and TRBJ2-3; D is perhaps TRBD1 (5 bases). Germline V gene data show CDR1 as MDHEN and CDR2 as SYDVKM. The CDR3 is 15 residues long. Trimming took 1 base from V and 2 from J, leaving 10 bases between them. For the CDR3, the DNA is TGTGCCAGCAGTTTATACTTCAGGGTCACAGATACGCAGTATTTT. It encodes CASSLYFRVTDTQYF.

In this sample, this clonotype turned up a few times. The chain employs TRBV20-1 and TRBJ2-2; D remains unclear. The germline gives CDR1 DFQATT, CDR2 SNEGSKA (reference sequence). This CDR3 is built from 15 residues. V lost 6 bases and J lost 3, with 17 bases in between. Here the CDR3 reads CSALFPPPYTGELFF. Written as DNA, the CDR3 is TGCAGTGCCCTGTTCCCTCCCCCTTACACCGGGGAGCTGTTTTTT.

In its sample, this clonotype was seen a few times. The chain employs TRBV6-2 or TRBV6-3 and TRBJ2-7; the match to TRBD2 covers 9 bases. V shed 3 bases and J 3 bases; nucleotides not matched to a gene: 6. This CDR3 is built from 15 residues. In germline, CDR1 is MNHEY, CDR2 SVGEGT. For the CDR3, the DNA is TGTGCCAGCAGTTATAGCGGGAGTGAACTCTACGAGCAGTACTTC. The encoded protein is CASSYSGSELYEQYF.

This clonotype was detected many times. This rearrangement joins TRBV28 to TRBJ2-2; maybe TRBD1 (6 bases). Between the trimmed V and J ends, which lost 3 bases and 6 bases, there was a span of 14 bases. The CDR3 covers 15 residues. Germline V CDR1 and CDR2: MDHEN, SYDVKM. CDR3 in amino acids: CASSFAWGRSGELFF. CDR3 nucleotide sequence: TGTGCCAGCAGTTTCGCCTGGGGGCGGTCCGGGGAGCTGTTTTTT. Complete variable domain (other parts from reference TRBV28 and TRBJ2-2): DVKVTQSSRYLVKRTGEKVFLECVQDMDHENMFWYRQDPGLGLRLIYFSYDVKMKEKGDIPEGYSVSREKKERFSLILESASTNQTSMYLCASSFAWGRSGELFFGEGSRLTVL.

This clonotype occurred a few times. The chain employs TRBV7-3 and TRBJ2-1, with D possibly being TRBD1 (5 bases). Trimming pared 1 base from V and 5 bases from J, leaving 12 bases between. The length of the CDR3 is 15 residues. Germline V CDR1 and CDR2: SGHTA, FQGTGA. This chain's CDR3 is CASSLMGLNDNEQFF. CDR3 coding DNA: TGTGCCAGCAGCTTAATGGGGCTGAATGACAATGAGCAGTTCTTC.

The chain has TRBV6-2 or TRBV6-3 and TRBJ2-7, with 11 bases aligning to TRBD2. The trim removed 0 bases at V and 4 bases at J, leaving 5 bases unmatched. Germline V gives CDR1 MNHEY, CDR2 SVGEGT. The CDR3 is made up of 16 amino acids. CDR3 amino acids: CASSYSATSGEYEQYF. The CDR3 nucleotides read TGTGCCAGCAGTTACTCCGCGACTAGCGGGGAATACGAGCAGTACTTC.

This clonotype was seen at least ten times. The chain recombines TRBV4-3 with TRBJ1-6; D is uncertain. The V end was cut by 1 base, the J end by 10 bases, with 11 bases between. Germline-derived CDR1 and CDR2 are LGHNA and YSLEER. The CDR3 runs 14 residues. In DNA form, the CDR3 reads TGCGCCAGCAGCCAAGGTGATGCCAGGTCACCCCTCCACTTT. This translates into CASSQGDARSPLHF.

This chain uses TRBV7-3 with TRBJ2-7, with 14 bases that match TRBD2. Germline V gene data show CDR1 as SGHTA and CDR2 as FQGTGA. The V and J ends lost 8 bases and 9 bases, in that order; junction bases with no gene match: 9. The CDR3 loop spans 14 amino acids. The CDR3 DNA is TGTGCCAGCGGAAAAGGGACTAGCGGGGGTGGGCAGTACTTC. This translates into CASGKGTSGGGQYF.

The chain has TRBV11-3 and TRBJ2-7; TRBD2 aligns across 13 bases. The CDR3 has 17 amino acids. J was trimmed by 3 bases and V by 5 bases; bases with no gene match: 10. CDR1 SGHNT and CDR2 YENEEA come from the germline V gene. Here the CDR3 DNA reads TGTGCCAGCAGCGCTAGGACCGGGACTAGCGGGAACTACGAGCAGTACTTC. Encoded protein: CASSARTGTSGNYEQYF.

This clonotype was seen at least ten times. The V call is TRBV6-2 or TRBV6-3, the J call TRBJ2-1; D remains unclear. CDR3 length: 15 residues. With 7 bases removed from V and 0 bases from J, the gap between germline ends came to 13 bases. Germline V lookup: CDR1 MNHEY, CDR2 SVGEGT. CDR3 amino acids: CASTEWGSSYNEQFF. The CDR3 DNA sequence: TGTGCCAGCACCGAGTGGGGTAGCTCCTACAATGAGCAGTTCTTC.

In this sample, this clonotype turned up many times. V and J are TRBV5-1 and TRBJ2-7, with 7 bases aligning to TRBD2. The trim removed 2 bases at V and 1 base at J, leaving 3 bases unmatched. This CDR3 is 14 amino acids long. Germline CDR1 SGHRS, CDR2 YFSETQ. The CDR3 is CASSFPGGSYEQYF. DNA for the CDR3: TGCGCCAGCAGCTTCCCGGGGGGATCCTACGAGCAGTACTTC.

The rearrangement uses TRBV20-1 and TRBJ2-1; TRBD2 matches at 9 bases. Per germline, CDR1 DFQATT and CDR2 SNEGSKA (reference sequence). The CDR3 has 15 amino acids. V was clipped by 3 bases and J by 8 bases; unmatched bases: 11. The CDR3 DNA sequence: TGCAGTGCTAGTTCGCCTAGCGGGATGGTCGATGAGCAGTTCTTC. It is translated as CSASSPSGMVDEQFF.

This clonotype was detected only a few times. The chain employs TRBV5-1 and TRBJ1-5; 10 nucleotides match TRBD1. CDR3 length equals 18 residues. Trimming removed 0 bases from V and 0 bases from J; junction bases left unmatched: 6. Germline CDR1 is SGHRS and CDR2 is YFSETQ. The CDR3 bases are TGCGCCAGCAGCTTGGTGGGACAGGGGCAGGATAGCAATCAGCCCCAGCATTTT. Residues: CASSLVGQGQDSNQPQHF.

At least ten counts were recorded for this clonotype. The V call is TRBV5-1, the J call TRBJ2-1, with TRBD2 as a possible D gene (6 bases). Germline loops: CDR1 SGHRS, CDR2 YFSETQ. The CDR3 covers 16 residues. The V gene lost 3 bases and the J gene lost 8 bases, with 21 bases spanning the gap. Written as DNA, the CDR3 is TGCGCCAGCAGCTCCACTCCGGGACTTCTGGAGGATGAGCAGTTCTTC. Translation gives CASSSTPGLLEDEQFF. Full variable domain (remainder filled in from reference TRBV5-1 and TRBJ2-1): KAGVTQTPRYLIKTRGQQVTLSCSPISGHRSVSWYQQTPGQGLQFLFEYFSETQRNKGNFPGRFSGRQFSNSRSEMNVSTLELGDSALYLCASSSTPGLLEDEQFFGPGTRLTVL.

This clonotype was observed many times. CDR3 sequence: CSAIPNTGELFF. The CDR3, as DNA: TGCAGTGCTATTCCGAACACCGGGGAGCTGTTTTTT. J is TRBJ2-2 and V is TRBV20-1; no definite D call. Germline lookup yields CDR1 DFQATT and CDR2 SNEGSKA (reference sequence). V lost 4 bases, J lost 0 bases, and 3 bases lay in between. The CDR3 runs 12 residues.

This clonotype was observed at least ten times. The chain employs TRBV15 and TRBJ2-6; D is uncertain. V lost 0 bases, J lost 2 bases, and 17 bases lay in between. Germline loops: CDR1 LNHNV, CDR2 YYDKDF (reference sequence). CDR3 length: 19 residues. DNA of the CDR3: TGTGCCACCAGCAGAGATTTCGGGCTCCTCGTCCCTGGGGCCAACGTCCTGACTTTC. Translated, it gives CATSRDFGLLVPGANVLTF. Variable domain in full (rest from reference TRBV15 and TRBJ2-6): DAMVIQNPRYQVTQFGKPVTLSCSQTLNHNVMYWYQQKSSQAPKLLFHYYDKDFNNEADTPDNFQSRRPNTSFCFLDIRSPGLGDTAMYLCATSRDFGLLVPGANVLTFGAGSRLTVL.

Turning to this clonotype: The CDR3 ends on some other residue instead of the conserved phenylalanine or tryptophan, so this is likely a read error. The chain recombines TRBV7-9 with TRBJ2-7; TRBD2 agrees at 16 bases. Germline values: CDR1 SEHNR, CDR2 FQNEAQ (reference sequence). This CDR3 is built from 17 residues. The V segment lost 4 bases and the J segment 0 bases; nucleotides outside the gene matches: 3. The CDR3 here is CASSSGTSGRVSYEQYI. The CDR3 DNA reads TGTGCCAGCAGCTCCGGGACTAGCGGGAGGGTCTCCTACGAGCAGTACATC.

Many counts were recorded for this clonotype. The chain combines TRBV25-1 with TRBJ2-6; D uncertain. The CDR3 extends over 21 amino acids. CDR1 is MGHDK, CDR2 SYGVNS, per germline. The V and J ends lost 6 bases and 0 bases respectively, with 27 bases between them. CDR3 coding DNA: TGTGCCAGCAGCCCCAAGGCTTTGAGGTCCCCCGTCGACTCTGGGGCCAACGTCCTGACTTTC. Translating gives CASSPKALRSPVDSGANVLTF.

The chain uses TRBV5-1 and TRBJ2-1, with D unresolved. The CDR3 totals 13 residues. From germline, CDR1 is SGHRS and CDR2 YFSETQ. V lost 6 bases and J lost 1, with 8 bases in between. CDR3 in amino acids: CASKSESYNEQFF. In DNA, the CDR3 is TGCGCCAGCAAGAGCGAGTCCTACAATGAGCAGTTCTTC.

The V gene is TRBV29-1, the J gene TRBJ1-4; D unclear. Germline V gene data show CDR1 as SQVTM and CDR2 as ANQGSEA. Trimming shortened V by 2 bases and J by 6 bases, and 10 bases separated the two germline ends. The CDR3 runs to 13 residues. CDR3 nucleotide sequence: TGCAGCGTTGAATGGGCCCCAGATGAAAAACTGTTTTTT. Amino acid sequence: CSVEWAPDEKLFF.

In its sample, this clonotype was seen a few times. This chain connects TRBV3-1 to TRBJ1-1, with D possibly TRBD1 on 5 matching bases. In germline, CDR1 is LGHDT, CDR2 YNNKEL (reference sequence). Trimming removed 4 bases at V and 3 bases at J, with 18 bases between. The CDR3 runs 16 residues. The CDR3, as DNA: TGTGCCAGCAGCCCATCTATTCCCGGGGGGTACACTGAAGCTTTCTTT. Its translation: CASSPSIPGGYTEAFF.

This clonotype was counted ten times or more. The chain links TRBV29-1 to TRBJ1-2; 7 bases agree with TRBD1. CDR3 length: 14 amino acids. Trimming removed 4 bases from V and 2 bases from J; junction bases left unmatched: 7. The germline gives CDR1 SQVTM, CDR2 ANQGSEA. For the CDR3, the DNA is TGCAGCGTTGCGAACAGGGGTCCCAACTATGGCTACACCTTC. Its translation is CSVANRGPNYGYTF.

This clonotype was found many times. The V gene is TRBV15, the J gene TRBJ2-2; D remains unclear. Trimming pared 1 base from V and 1 base from J, leaving 4 bases between. The CDR3 is made up of 14 amino acids. Germline assignment: CDR1 LNHNV and CDR2 YYDKDF (reference sequence). The CDR3 DNA follows: TGTGCCACCAGCAGAGGCGGGAACACCGGGGAGCTGTTTTTT. It translates to CATSRGGNTGELFF.

This clonotype was seen a few times. This chain uses TRBV5-1 with TRBJ2-7; TRBD2 might be the D (6 bases). From germline, CDR1 is SGHRS and CDR2 YFSETQ. V gave up 0 bases and J gave up 6 bases, with 13 bases separating them. The length of the CDR3 is 14 residues. This chain's CDR3 is CASSLDRSGGEQYF. Written as DNA, the CDR3 is TGCGCCAGCAGCTTGGATCGGTCCGGGGGCGAGCAGTACTTC.